The subject of this entry is one T cell receptor beta chain. It was RNA transcripts that yielded the amplified TCR beta CDR3 regions. Using the HTBI primer set, a first-round RT-PCR was run on the TCR CDR3. Each CDR3 protein is one row after TCRdb ran MiXCR on the multiplex PCR reads. The sample lists 360,000 or so distinct CDR3 sequences, about 20% seen once, with 3% to 4.5% in the top ten. The CDR3 is made up of 14 amino acids. Trimming cost V 7 bases and J 1 base; bases outside gene matches: 3. The germline V gene has CDR1 MNHEY and CDR2 SMNVEV (reference sequence). This sample is part of a study of T cells in Graves' hyperthyroidism and ophthalmopathy.

Sequencing was performed on blood. The source is a woman under 30 with Graves' hyperthyroidism. This chain joins TRBV27 and TRBJ2-7, with 11 bases lining up with TRBD2. In DNA, the CDR3 is TGTGCCAGCAAGAGACTAGCGGGATCCTACGAGCAGTACTTC. Protein: CASKRLAGSYEQYF.